Included here is one T cell receptor (beta chain) sequence, with context. Participants reported their clinical history, and cohort assignment relied on those reports. From germline, CDR1 is LGHNT and CDR2 FRNRAP. Trimming took 0 bases from V and 4 from J, leaving 27 bases between them. The CDR3 totals 20 residues. This sample was taken from a study of blood T cell repertoires in COVID-19. Study-level background: T cells, B-cell-depleted T cells, or PBMCs supplied cDNA or gDNA.

Original processing notes: Estimation of nucleated cell counts was performed using reference gene primer amplification. Some clones are missing from TCRdb's copy, which holds only in-frame ones; the method was immunoSEQ multiplex PCR. V and J calls and clone size come straight from that table; D and trimming were deduced from the DNA. The table includes 450,000 to 500,000 clones, less than 90% detected once. The sample taken for sequencing was PBMCs or T cells enriched from blood (not recorded which). V usage is TRBV12-5 and J usage is TRBJ1-1, with D possibly TRBD1 on 6 matching bases. The sequence came from a woman aged 60 to 75 who had recovered from COVID-19. CDR3: CASGLVVWGPDRWEITEAFF. The DNA for the CDR3 is TGTGCTAGTGGTTTGGTGGTGTGGGGGCCTGACAGGTGGGAGATCACTGAAGCTTTCTTT.